The 15 T cell receptor beta chains below were found in one sample sequenced in a study of blood T cell repertoires in COVID-19. Profiled with immunoSEQ multiplex PCR; TCRdb holds only in-frame clones, not every one. The data show about 370,000 clones, more than 75% seen once. Source material: peripheral blood. All receptors come from a woman in her twenties or thirties with COVID-19, enrolled during active disease.

This clone occurred a few times. The gene calls are TRBV10-2 and TRBJ1-3; 7 bases are shared with TRBD1. CDR3 length: 14 residues. Per the germline V gene, CDR1 is WSHSY and CDR2 is SAAADI. With V trimmed by 6 bases and J by 2 bases, 4 bases remained unmatched. Here the CDR3 reads CASRDRQPGNTIYF. CDR3 DNA: TGCGCCAGCAGGGACAGGCAACCTGGAAACACCATATATTTT.

V gene TRBV12-3 or TRBV12-4 combines with J gene TRBJ2-7; D might be TRBD2 (7 bases). V dropped 5 bases and J dropped 2 bases, with 10 bases sitting between them. This CDR3 has 13 amino acids. The chain's CDR3 is CASSQGGAYEQYF. CDR3 nucleotides: TGTGCCAGCAGTCAAGGGGGGGCCTACGAGCAGTACTTC.

The CDR3 DNA follows: TGTGCCAGCTCACCACCGAACAGGGTGGGCCAAGAGACCCAGTACTTC. Amino acid sequence: CASSPPNRVGQETQYF. J is TRBJ2-5 and V is TRBV18, with TRBD1 as a possible D gene (6 bases). This CDR3 comprises 16 residues. The V end lost 0 bases, the J end lost 1 base, and 12 bases lay between the germline ends. CDR1 and CDR2 (germline): KGHSH, LQKENI. Full variable domain (outside the CDR3, taken from reference TRBV18 and TRBJ2-5): NAGVMQNPRHLVRRRGQEARLRCSPMKGHSHVYWYRQLPEEGLKFMVYLQKENIIDESGMPKERFSAEFPKEGPSILRIQQVVRGDSAAYFCASSPPNRVGQETQYFGPGTRLLVL.

This clone was seen a handful of times. The chain recombines TRBV5-1 with TRBJ2-7; D possibly corresponds to TRBD1 (5 bases). V lost 4 bases and J 0 bases, leaving 14 bases between the germline ends. The germline V gene has CDR1 SGHRS and CDR2 YFSETQ. The CDR3 length is 15 residues. In DNA form, the CDR3 reads TGCGCCAGCAGCCCCGGACATTGGAGCTCCTACGAGCAGTACTTC. Encoded protein: CASSPGHWSSYEQYF.

This chain uses TRBV27 with TRBJ2-3, with 12 bases lining up with TRBD2. The CDR3 contains 14 residues. Germline V gives CDR1 MNHEY, CDR2 SMNVEV (reference sequence). V was clipped by 6 bases and J by 6 bases; unmatched bases: 4. This chain's CDR3 is CASRLTSGSDTQYF. CDR3 coding DNA: TGTGCCAGCAGGCTGACTAGCGGGAGTGATACGCAGTATTTT.

This rearrangement joins TRBV6-6 to TRBJ2-2, with TRBD2 matching over 7 bases. CDR3 length: 16 residues. Germline V lookup: CDR1 MNHNY, CDR2 SVGAGI (reference sequence). The V and J ends lost 7 bases and 0 bases, in that order; junction bases with no gene match: 8. The CDR3 DNA is TGTGCCAGCACCTACTTAGCGGGCGCGAACACCGGGGAGCTGTTTTTT. Amino acids: CASTYLAGANTGELFF.

CDR3 residues: CASSTDSGANVLTF. The CDR3 DNA reads as TGTGCCAGCTCAACAGACTCTGGGGCCAACGTCCTGACTTTC. The chain recombines TRBV6-4 with TRBJ2-6, with unresolved D. Germline CDR1 MRHNA, CDR2 SNTAGT. The CDR3 is made up of 14 amino acids. The ends were cut back, 8 bases at V and 0 bases at J, with 8 bases in the middle.

The rearrangement links TRBV7-9 to TRBJ2-7, with a tentative D call TRBD2 (6 bases). Per germline, CDR1 SEHNR and CDR2 FQNEAQ (reference sequence). The CDR3 contains 15 residues. V was clipped by 1 base and J by 0 bases, with 10 bases between them. The CDR3 DNA is TGTGCCAGCAGCTTAGAGGGGAGGTCCTCCTACGAGCAGTACTTC. It translates to CASSLEGRSSYEQYF.

The table lists this clone with a count of one. J is TRBJ2-5 and V is TRBV19; no reliable D call. Germline V gene sequence: CDR1 LNHDA, CDR2 SQIVND (reference sequence). The CDR3 covers 14 residues. Trimming removed 5 bases at V and 5 bases at J, with 15 bases between. CDR3 coding DNA: TGTGCCAGTAGTCTTAAACAGTTGTCGGAGACCCAGTACTTC. Protein product: CASSLKQLSETQYF.

This clone is a singleton in its sample. CDR3 in DNA: TGTGCCAGTAGTATGGTGGGGGCTAGCTCTGGGGCCAACGTCCTGACTTTC. Residues: CASSMVGASSGANVLTF. V usage is TRBV19 and J usage is TRBJ2-6; D possibly corresponds to TRBD1 (6 bases). Germline V CDR1 and CDR2: LNHDA, SQIVND (reference sequence). Trimming cost V 3 bases and J 0 bases, with 12 bases left between them. The length of the CDR3 is 17 residues. Supplemented by reference TRBV19 and TRBJ2-6, the full variable domain reads DGGITQSPKYLFRKEGQNVTLSCEQNLNHDAMYWYRQDPGQGLRLIYYSQIVNDFQKGDIAEGYSVSREKKESFPLTVTSAQKNPTAFYLCASSMVGASSGANVLTFGAGSRLTVL.

The J gene is TRBJ2-7, the V gene TRBV29-1; TRBD2 agrees at 11 bases. CDR1 is SQVTM and CDR2 is ANQGSEA in the germline V gene. V lost 4 bases and J lost 2; bases outside the gene matches: 1. There are 13 residues in the CDR3. Here the CDR3 reads CSVGLAGTYEQYF. In nucleotides, the CDR3 is TGCAGCGTTGGACTAGCGGGAACCTACGAGCAGTACTTC.

This clone was picked up one time. The chain is built from TRBV7-2 and TRBJ1-2, with D unclear. The CDR3 loop spans 15 amino acids. V lost 5 bases and J lost 4, with 17 bases in between. Germline V lookup: CDR1 SGHTA, CDR2 FQGNSA. The CDR3: CASSLPGRAGYGYTF. The CDR3 coding sequence is TGTGCCAGCAGCCTCCCCGGGAGAGCGGGCTATGGCTACACCTTC.

The rearrangement uses TRBV7-6 and TRBJ1-2, with D unclear. Germline CDR1 reads SGHVS; CDR2 reads FNYEAQ. The ends were cut back, 5 bases at V and 7 bases at J, with 17 bases in the middle. This CDR3 region has 14 residues. The CDR3 nucleotides read TGTGCCAGCAGCCAAACCTTGGGAGTTGGTGGCTACACCTTC. As protein: CASSQTLGVGGYTF.

This clone appeared a few times. The chain joins TRBV4-2 to TRBJ2-7, with 11 bases aligning to TRBD2. After removal of 1 base from V and 0 bases from J, the junction contained 5 bases not matched to a gene. The length of the CDR3 is 17 residues. From germline, CDR1 is LGHNA and CDR2 YNFKEQ. CDR3: CASSQALAGGVSYEQYF. The CDR3 bases are TGTGCCAGCAGCCAAGCCCTAGCGGGAGGCGTCTCCTACGAGCAGTACTTC.

The count of this clone is one. V and J are TRBV5-1 and TRBJ2-5, with D possibly matching TRBD1 (5 bases). The CDR3 consists of 13 residues. Germline CDR1 reads SGHRS; CDR2 reads YFSETQ. V was cut by 3 bases and J by 2 bases, with 8 bases left in between. The CDR3: CASSYRYQETQYF. The CDR3 region has the DNA TGCGCCAGCAGCTACAGGTATCAAGAGACCCAGTACTTC.